This TCR beta chain was retrieved from a study of spatial heterogeneity in lung cancer. Germline CDR1 reads SGHTA; CDR2 reads FQGNSA. Trimming stripped 6 bases from V and 4 bases from J, with 16 bases between. This CDR3 is 15 amino acids long. TCRdb re-analysed the 5' RACE reads in MiXCR, keeping a single row per CDR3 protein. The profile shows roughly 860 distinct CDR3 sequences, roughly 36% of them singletons. Time point: sample taken at primary tumor resection. The 72 donors had untreated early-stage non-small cell lung cancer. The sequenced material consisted of unsorted whole RNA from tumor, nontumor lung or frozen PBMC.

The V and J genes are TRBV7-2 and TRBJ2-1, with D perhaps TRBD1 (5 bases). The TCR originated in a male donor with early-stage non-small cell lung cancer. The sample here was normal lung tissue next to the tumor, taken at surgery. This chain's CDR3 is CASRSDKSAYNEQFF. The CDR3 DNA sequence: TGTGCCAGCAGGTCGGACAAGTCGGCATACAATGAGCAGTTCTTC. Based on the CDR3 plus reference TRBV7-2 and TRBJ2-1, the full variable domain is GAGVSQSPSNKVTEKGKDVELRCDPISGHTALYWYRQSLGQGLEFLIYFQGNSAPDKSGLPSDRFSAERTGGSVSTLTIQRTQQEDSAVYLCASRSDKSAYNEQFFGPGTRLTVL.